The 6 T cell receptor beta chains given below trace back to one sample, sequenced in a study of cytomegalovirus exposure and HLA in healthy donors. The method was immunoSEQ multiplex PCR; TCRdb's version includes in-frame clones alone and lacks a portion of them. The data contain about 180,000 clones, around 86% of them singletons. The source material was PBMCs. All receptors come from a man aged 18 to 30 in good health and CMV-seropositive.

CDR3 coding DNA: TGTGCCAGCAGCGGACAGGGTAGCCCCTACAATGAGCAGTTCTTC. Its translation: CASSGQGSPYNEQFF. The chain uses TRBV9 and TRBJ2-1, with 7 bases aligning to TRBD1. Trimming at V came to 3 bases and at J to 2 bases, leaving 5 bases not matched to a gene. CDR1 and CDR2 (germline): SGDLS, YYNGEE. The CDR3 has 15 amino acids.

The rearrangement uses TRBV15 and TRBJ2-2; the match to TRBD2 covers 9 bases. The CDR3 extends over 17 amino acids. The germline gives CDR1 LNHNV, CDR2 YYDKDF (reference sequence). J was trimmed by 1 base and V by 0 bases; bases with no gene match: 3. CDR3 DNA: TGTGCCACCAGCAGAGATCGAGCGGGGGGGAACACCGGGGAGCTGTTTTTT. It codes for CATSRDRAGGNTGELFF.

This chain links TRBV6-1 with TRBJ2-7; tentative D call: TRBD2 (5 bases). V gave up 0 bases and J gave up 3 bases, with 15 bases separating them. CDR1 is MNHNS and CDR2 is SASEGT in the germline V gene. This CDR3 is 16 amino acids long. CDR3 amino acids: CASSEARVSEGYEQYF. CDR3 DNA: TGTGCCAGCAGTGAAGCGAGGGTTTCGGAAGGCTACGAGCAGTACTTC.

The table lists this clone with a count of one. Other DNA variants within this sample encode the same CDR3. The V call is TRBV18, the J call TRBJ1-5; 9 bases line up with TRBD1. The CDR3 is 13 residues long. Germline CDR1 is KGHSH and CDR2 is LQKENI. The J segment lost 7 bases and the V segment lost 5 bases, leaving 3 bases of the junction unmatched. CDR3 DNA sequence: TGTGCCAGCTCATCCGACAGGGGGCAGCCCCAGCATTTT. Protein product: CASSSDRGQPQHF.

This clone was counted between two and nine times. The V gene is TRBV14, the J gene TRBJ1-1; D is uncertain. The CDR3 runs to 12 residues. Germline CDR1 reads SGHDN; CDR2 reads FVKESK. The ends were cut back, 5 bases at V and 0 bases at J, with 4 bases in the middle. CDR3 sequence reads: CASSEMNTEAFF. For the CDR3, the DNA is TGTGCCAGCAGCGAGATGAACACTGAAGCTTTCTTT. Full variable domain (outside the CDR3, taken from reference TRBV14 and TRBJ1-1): EAGVTQFPSHSVIEKGQTVTLRCDPISGHDNLYWYRRVMGKEIKFLLHFVKESKQDESGMPNNRFLAERTGGTYSTLKVQPAELEDSGVYFCASSEMNTEAFFGQGTRLTVV.

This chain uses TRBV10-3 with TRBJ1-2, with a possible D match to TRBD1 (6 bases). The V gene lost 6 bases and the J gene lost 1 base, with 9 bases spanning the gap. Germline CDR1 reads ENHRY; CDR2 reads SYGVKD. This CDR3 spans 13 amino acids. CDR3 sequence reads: CAIRAGVNYGYTF. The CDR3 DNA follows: TGTGCCATCAGGGCAGGGGTTAACTATGGCTACACCTTC.